This TCR beta chain was observed in a study of blood T cells in healthy people across ages. Roughly 10 milliliters of peripheral blood were drawn from each donor. Study results and caveats: With age, beta diversity per million T cells declined roughly linearly, significantly by 40. Donor CMV status was unknown, possibly confounding expanded clonotype changes.

The V gene lost 6 bases and the J gene lost 6 bases, with 18 bases spanning the gap. This CDR3 comprises 15 residues. Germline V gene data show CDR1 as MNHNY and CDR2 as SVGAGI (reference sequence). It was with a sample-barcoded 5' primer and a J-beta primer mix that a second PCR of roughly 6 to 11 cycles was run. Each cDNA was tagged by a template-switch adaptor containing 12 random nucleotides. TCRdb itself ran the 5' RACE reads through MiXCR, one entry per CDR3 protein. The sample has about 580,000 distinct CDR3 sequences, 40% to 55% seen once. In regard to this clonotype: Its matching antigen is unknown. This may stem from a read error, because a much larger clone lies one nucleotide away.

The source is a man aged 80 or over in good health. What was sequenced was blood. This chain uses TRBV6-6 with TRBJ2-1; D could derive from TRBD1 or TRBD2 (6 bases each). The CDR3 nucleotides are TGTGCCAGCAGCCGCGCACAGGGAGGTCCCAATGAGCAGTTCTTC. Translation gives CASSRAQGGPNEQFF.